This T cell receptor (beta chain) was identified during a study of CD8+ T cells in alopecia areata. Sequencing relied on a cDNA template that was reverse transcribed from extracted RNA. TCRdb keeps only in-frame clones here, not all; method: immunoSEQ multiplex PCR. The table has fewer than 200,000 clones, approximately 52% seen once; the top ten hold approximately 16%. This clone was detected only a few times. Treatment meaning: oral pan-JAK inhibitor, 5-10 mg twice daily. Investigators sorted PBMCs to obtain both CD4+ and CD8+ T cells. CDR1 KGHSH and CDR2 LQKENI come from the germline V gene. The CDR3 is made up of 14 amino acids. The J segment lost 5 bases and the V segment lost 3 bases, leaving 6 bases of the junction unmatched.

This chain links TRBV18 with TRBJ2-5; TRBD2 agrees at 7 bases. Sample: CD4+ T cells sorted from blood, taken at approximately week 55, from a patient treated with tofacitinib. This receptor was obtained from a human donor with alopecia areata. CDR3 in amino acids: CASSPGGSAETQYF. Here the CDR3 DNA reads TGTGCCAGCTCACCGGGGGGGTCAGCCGAGACCCAGTACTTC.